A selection of T cell receptor beta chains follows, all from one sample in a study of T-cell reconstitution after alpha-beta-depleted transplantation in children. A single record per CDR3 protein comes from TCRdb applying MiXCR to the PCR reads. The sample records hundreds of thousands of distinct CDR3 sequences, more than 10% being singletons. The input for sequencing was PBMCs from the stem cell graft donor, taken from the stem cell graft. The receptor set was obtained from a human donor who donated a stem cell graft to a child with acute lymphoblastic leukemia. Both conserved end residues are part of each CDR3. Size values are once, few and many counts, or a class for expanded clones, and some rows have none.

J	size	V	CDR3
TRBJ2-7	many	TRBV7-2	CASSLGEGPYEQYF
TRBJ2-4	few	TRBV27	CASRGLALAKNIQYF
TRBJ2-1	NA	TRBV20-1	CSARAAGAGEQFF
TRBJ2-1	NA	TRBV7-8	CASSLALSSGGDNEQFF
TRBJ2-7	many	TRBV5-1	CASSLRLAGDEQYF
TRBJ2-1	many	TRBV20-1	CSARDFSTGTSGSLEQFF
TRBJ2-7	many	TRBV7-8	CASSSHSYEQYF
TRBJ2-7	many	TRBV27	CASSLGGTGTGAYEQYF
TRBJ1-4	many	TRBV7-6	CASSPFIMGQRSTNEKLFF
TRBJ1-5	few	TRBV6-2/TRBV6-3	CASSSLPEGGNQPQHF
TRBJ2-3	many	TRBV27	CASSEDHSTDTQYF
TRBJ2-5	many	TRBV6-1	CASSPTSGGEETQYF
TRBJ2-1	many	TRBV5-1	CASSLGGQRFGEQFF
TRBJ2-1	many	TRBV6-2/TRBV6-3	CASKRTGSRNEQFF
TRBJ2-1	many	TRBV7-2	CASRGQTPFYNEQFF
TRBJ1-1	many	TRBV20-1	CSAREGRRVTEAFF
TRBJ1-6	many	TRBV29-1	CSVDSGDNSPLHF
TRBJ2-1	NA	TRBV5-1	CASSPASRNEQFF
TRBJ1-2	once	TRBV28	CASSLRGPNYGYTF
TRBJ2-7	many	TRBV28	CASKVTSSYEQYF
TRBJ2-1	many	TRBV27	CASSYLTTSIYNEQFF
TRBJ2-7	NA	TRBV18	CASSPIGGEQYF
TRBJ2-2	many	TRBV5-1	CASSLALGGNTGELFF
TRBJ1-5	many	TRBV7-2	CASSRDRGNQPQHF
TRBJ2-6	many	TRBV20-1	CSARDQRGAGANVLTF
TRBJ1-1	NA	TRBV6-1	CASSKTGHPAHTEAFF
TRBJ2-7	few	TRBV20-1	CSASRGGSNYEQYF